This T cell receptor beta chain is from a study of T cell clonality in common variable immunodeficiency. Notes on the study in general: Patient heterogeneity in the CVID cohort limited correlations between repertoire features and clinical complications. CVID subjects showed higher TCRbeta clonality than healthy controls. Reportedly, TCR beta sequences from common variable immunodeficiency showed fewer deletions and N-nucleotide insertions.

CDR1 MDHEN and CDR2 SYDVKM come from the germline V gene. The CDR3 runs to 12 residues. This clone was detected ten times or more. The antigen is unknown. The read stops 3 residues short of the end of the CDR3; the missing end is completed from the germline J gene. Generated by immunoSEQ multiplex PCR, the TCRdb table keeps only in-frame clones and is missing some. The specimen has approximately 81,000 clones, none found just once. This chain uses TRBV28 with TRBJ1-2, with D tentatively TRBD1 (6 bases). This clonotype was obtained from a person aged 18 to 70 in good health. The sequenced material came from peripheral blood mononuclear cells. This chain's CDR3 is CASTEQGLRYTF. The sequenced CDR3 bases are TGTGCCAGCACAGAACAGGGTTTACGG.